This T cell receptor (beta chain) came from a study of OX40 agonist ivuxolimab in advanced cancers. Only in-frame clones appear in the TCRdb table, and some are missing; sequencing was by immunoSEQ multiplex PCR. The repertoire includes more than 45,000 clones, approximately 90% of them detected once, and 40% to 50% sits in the top ten. The CDR3 has 16 residues. Germline assignment: CDR1 MNHNY and CDR2 SVGAGI (reference sequence). Trimming left V 2 bases short and J 8 bases short, with 19 bases between. Autoimmune disease history or systemic immunosuppression meant exclusion. The genes are TRBV6-6 and TRBJ2-1, with a tentative D call TRBD1 (6 bases). The starting material was CD4+ or CD8+ T cells sorted from blood, obtained in a trial of the OX40 agonist ivuxolimab. The TCR sequence derives from an adult with an advanced solid tumor such as melanoma, head and neck, liver or kidney cancer. CDR3 sequence reads: CASSYHGRPKGDEQFF. CDR3 bases: TGTGCCAGCAGTTACCATGGACGGCCCAAGGGGGATGAGCAGTTCTTC.